What follows describes a single T cell receptor (beta chain). Method: immunoSEQ multiplex PCR; TCRdb's copy keeps in-frame clones and lacks some. The repertoire holds around 53,000 clones, 65% to 85% seen once, with about 29% in the top ten. CDR1 is KGHSH and CDR2 is LQKENI in the germline V gene. The CDR3 has 13 amino acids. The V gene lost 2 bases and the J gene lost 4 bases, with 6 bases spanning the gap. The data were obtained in a study of lymphopenia after photon versus proton radiotherapy. The TCR comes from a man between 50 and 59 years old with gastric cancer. The sample was peripheral blood, taken from a patient treated with photon-based radiotherapy. V and J are TRBV18 and TRBJ1-3; D gene uncertain. The CDR3 DNA reads as TGTGCCAGCTCACCATACGTCGGAAACACCATATATTTT. It codes for CASSPYVGNTIYF.